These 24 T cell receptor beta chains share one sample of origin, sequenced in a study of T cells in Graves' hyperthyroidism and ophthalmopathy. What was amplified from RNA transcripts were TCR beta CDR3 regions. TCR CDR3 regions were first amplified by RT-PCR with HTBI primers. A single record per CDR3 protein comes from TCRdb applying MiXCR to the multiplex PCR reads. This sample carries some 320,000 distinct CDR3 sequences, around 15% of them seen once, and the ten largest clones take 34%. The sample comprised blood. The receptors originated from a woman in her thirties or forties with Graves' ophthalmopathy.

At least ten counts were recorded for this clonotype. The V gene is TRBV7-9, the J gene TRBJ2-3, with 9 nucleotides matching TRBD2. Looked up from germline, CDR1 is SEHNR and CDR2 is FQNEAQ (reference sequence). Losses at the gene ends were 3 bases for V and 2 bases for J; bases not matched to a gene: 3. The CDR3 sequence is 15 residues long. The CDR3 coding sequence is TGTGCCAGCAGCTTCCTAGCGGGATACACAGATACGCAGTATTTT. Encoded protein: CASSFLAGYTDTQYF.

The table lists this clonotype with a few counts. CDR3 in amino acids: CASSPGSGSSYNEQFF. CDR3 nucleotides: TGTGCCAGCTCACCCGGTAGCGGGAGCTCCTACAATGAGCAGTTCTTC. This sequence joins TRBV18 and TRBJ2-1, with TRBD2 identical over 9 bases. The germline gives CDR1 KGHSH, CDR2 LQKENI. After removal of 3 bases from V and 0 bases from J, the junction contained 3 bases not matched to a gene. CDR3 length: 16 amino acids.

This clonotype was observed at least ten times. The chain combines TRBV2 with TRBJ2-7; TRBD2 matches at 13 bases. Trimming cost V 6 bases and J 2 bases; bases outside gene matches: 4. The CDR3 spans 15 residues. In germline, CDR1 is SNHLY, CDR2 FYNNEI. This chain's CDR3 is CASSTGLAGAYEQYF. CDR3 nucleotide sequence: TGTGCCAGCAGCACCGGACTAGCGGGGGCCTACGAGCAGTACTTC.

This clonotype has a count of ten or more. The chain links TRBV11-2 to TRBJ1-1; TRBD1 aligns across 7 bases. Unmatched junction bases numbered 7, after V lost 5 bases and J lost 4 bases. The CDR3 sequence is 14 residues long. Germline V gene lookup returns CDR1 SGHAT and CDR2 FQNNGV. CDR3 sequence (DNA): TGTGCCAGCAGCACGGGACAGTTAACCACTGAAGCTTTCTTT. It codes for CASSTGQLTTEAFF.

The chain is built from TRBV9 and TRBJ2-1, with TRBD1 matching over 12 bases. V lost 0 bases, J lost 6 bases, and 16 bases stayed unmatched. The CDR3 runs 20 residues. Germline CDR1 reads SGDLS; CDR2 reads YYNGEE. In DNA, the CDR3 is TGTGCCAGCAGCGTAGCTCTGGGGGCGGGACAGGGGGCTGGTAGCAATGAGCAGTTCTTC. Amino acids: CASSVALGAGQGAGSNEQFF.

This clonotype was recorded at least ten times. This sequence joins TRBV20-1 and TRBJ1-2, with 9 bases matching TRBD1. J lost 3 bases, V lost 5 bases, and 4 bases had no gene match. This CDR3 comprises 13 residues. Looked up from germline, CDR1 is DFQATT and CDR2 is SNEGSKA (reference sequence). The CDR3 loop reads CSAGGQGDYGYTF. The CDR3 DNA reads TGCAGTGCTGGGGGACAGGGCGACTATGGCTACACCTTC.

CDR3 sequence: CASSSVQGFSYNEQFF. The CDR3 nucleotides read TGTGCCAGCAGTTCGGTCCAGGGTTTCTCCTACAATGAGCAGTTCTTC. The chain has TRBV27 and TRBJ2-1, with D possibly being TRBD1 (5 bases). The length of the CDR3 is 16 residues. Germline V gene sequence: CDR1 MNHEY, CDR2 SMNVEV (reference sequence). V shed 4 bases and J shed 0 bases, with 13 bases lying between them.

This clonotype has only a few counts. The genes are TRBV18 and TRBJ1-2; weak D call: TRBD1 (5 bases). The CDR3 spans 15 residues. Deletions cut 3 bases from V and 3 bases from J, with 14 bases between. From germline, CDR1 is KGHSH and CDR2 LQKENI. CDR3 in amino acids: CASSPNGARDYGYTF. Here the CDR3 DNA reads TGTGCCAGCTCACCTAACGGGGCGCGGGACTATGGCTACACCTTC.

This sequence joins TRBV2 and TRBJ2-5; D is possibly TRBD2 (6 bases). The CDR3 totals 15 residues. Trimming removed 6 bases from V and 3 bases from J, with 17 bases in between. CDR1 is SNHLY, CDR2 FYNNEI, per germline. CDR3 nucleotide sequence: TGTGCCAGCAGCGCCTCCGGGACTGAAAAAGAGACCCAGTACTTC. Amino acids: CASSASGTEKETQYF.

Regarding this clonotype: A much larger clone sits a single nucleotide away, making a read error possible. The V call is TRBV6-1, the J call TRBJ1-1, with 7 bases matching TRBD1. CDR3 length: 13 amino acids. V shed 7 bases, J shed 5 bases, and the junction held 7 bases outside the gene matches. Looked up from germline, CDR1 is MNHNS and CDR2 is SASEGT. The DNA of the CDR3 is TGTGCCAGCACAGGGGGGTTTGGGACTGAAGCTTTCTTT. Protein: CASTGGFGTEAFF.

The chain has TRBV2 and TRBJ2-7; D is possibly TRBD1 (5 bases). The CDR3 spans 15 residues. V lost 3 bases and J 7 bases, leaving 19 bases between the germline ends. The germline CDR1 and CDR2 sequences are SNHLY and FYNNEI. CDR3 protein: CASSDGRQIIGEQYF. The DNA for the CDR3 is TGTGCCAGCAGTGATGGCCGACAGATAATAGGGGAGCAGTACTTC.

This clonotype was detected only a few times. CDR3 coding DNA: TGTGCCAGCAGCCCTGGGGCCCCCGGCAATGAGCAGTTCTTC. Translation gives CASSPGAPGNEQFF. The genes are TRBV16 and TRBJ2-1, with D maybe TRBD1 (5 bases). There are 14 residues in the CDR3. V gave up 4 bases and J gave up 6 bases, with 13 bases separating them. Germline-derived CDR1 and CDR2 are KGHSY and FQNENV.

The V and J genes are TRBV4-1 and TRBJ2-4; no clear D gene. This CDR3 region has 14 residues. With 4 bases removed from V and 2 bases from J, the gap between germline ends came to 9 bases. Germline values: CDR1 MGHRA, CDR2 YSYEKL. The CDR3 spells CASSPSPTKNIQYF. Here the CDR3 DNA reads TGCGCCAGCAGCCCATCACCAACCAAAAACATTCAGTACTTC.

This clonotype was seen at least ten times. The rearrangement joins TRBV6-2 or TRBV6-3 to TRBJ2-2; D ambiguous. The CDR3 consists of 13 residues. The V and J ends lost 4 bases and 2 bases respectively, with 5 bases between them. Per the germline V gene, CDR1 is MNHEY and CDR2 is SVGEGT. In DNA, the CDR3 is TGTGCCAGCAGTTTTCTAAACACCGGGGAGCTGTTTTTT. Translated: CASSFLNTGELFF.

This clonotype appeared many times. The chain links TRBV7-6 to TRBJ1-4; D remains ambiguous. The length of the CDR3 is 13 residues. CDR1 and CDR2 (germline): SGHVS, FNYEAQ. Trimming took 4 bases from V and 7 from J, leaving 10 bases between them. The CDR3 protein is CASSSNDGEKLFF. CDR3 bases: TGTGCCAGCAGCTCAAACGACGGTGAAAAACTGTTTTTT.

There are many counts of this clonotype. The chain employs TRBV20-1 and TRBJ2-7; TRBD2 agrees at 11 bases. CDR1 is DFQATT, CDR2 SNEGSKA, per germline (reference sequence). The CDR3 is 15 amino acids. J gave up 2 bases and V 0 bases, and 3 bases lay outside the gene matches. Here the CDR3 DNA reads TGCAGTGCTAGAGATCCGACTAGCGGGGCCTACGAGCAGTACTTC. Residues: CSARDPTSGAYEQYF.

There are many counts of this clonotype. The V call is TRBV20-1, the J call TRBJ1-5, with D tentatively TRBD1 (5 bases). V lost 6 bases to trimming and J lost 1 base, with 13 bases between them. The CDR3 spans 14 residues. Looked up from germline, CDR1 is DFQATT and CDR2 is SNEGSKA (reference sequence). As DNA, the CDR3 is TGCAGTGCCAGACAAGACAGAAGCAATCAGCCCCAGCATTTT. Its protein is CSARQDRSNQPQHF.

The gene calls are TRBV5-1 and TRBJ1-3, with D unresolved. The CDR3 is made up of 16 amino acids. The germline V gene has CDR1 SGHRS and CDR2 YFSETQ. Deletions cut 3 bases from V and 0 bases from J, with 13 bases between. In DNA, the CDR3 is TGCGCCAGCAGCTCGATGTCCGGCGGCTCTGGAAACACCATATATTTT. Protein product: CASSSMSGGSGNTIYF.

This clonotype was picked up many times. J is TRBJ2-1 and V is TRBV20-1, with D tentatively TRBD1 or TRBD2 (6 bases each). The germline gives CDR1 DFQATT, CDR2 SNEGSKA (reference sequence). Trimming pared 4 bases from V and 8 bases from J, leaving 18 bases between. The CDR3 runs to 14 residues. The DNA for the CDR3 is TGCAGTGCTACTTGGGGGGCCGCTCTAGATGAGCAGTTCTTC. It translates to CSATWGAALDEQFF.

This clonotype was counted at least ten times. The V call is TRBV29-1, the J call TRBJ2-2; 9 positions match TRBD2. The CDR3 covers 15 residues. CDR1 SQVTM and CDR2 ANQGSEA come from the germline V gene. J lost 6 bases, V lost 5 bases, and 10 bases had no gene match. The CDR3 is CSVSSGKTASGELFF. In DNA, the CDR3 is TGCAGCGTTTCTAGCGGGAAGACCGCCTCCGGGGAGCTGTTTTTT.

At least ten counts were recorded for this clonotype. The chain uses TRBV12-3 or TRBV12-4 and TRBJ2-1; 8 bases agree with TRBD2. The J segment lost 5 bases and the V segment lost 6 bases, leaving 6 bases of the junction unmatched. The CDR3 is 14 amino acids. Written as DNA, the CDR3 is TGTGCCAGCAGGCAGCCGGGAGGGGACAATGAGCAGTTCTTC. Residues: CASRQPGGDNEQFF.

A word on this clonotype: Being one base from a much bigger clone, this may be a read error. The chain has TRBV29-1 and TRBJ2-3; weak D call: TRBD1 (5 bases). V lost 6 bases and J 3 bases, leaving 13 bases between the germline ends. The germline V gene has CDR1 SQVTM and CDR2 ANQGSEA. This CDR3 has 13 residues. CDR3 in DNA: TGCAGCGTAGGCAGGGATATGACAGATACGCAGTATTTT. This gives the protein CSVGRDMTDTQYF.

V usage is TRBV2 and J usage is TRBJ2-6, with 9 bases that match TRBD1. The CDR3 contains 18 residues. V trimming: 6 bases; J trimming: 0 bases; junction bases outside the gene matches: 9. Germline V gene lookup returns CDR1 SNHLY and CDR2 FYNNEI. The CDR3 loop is CASRRDRAFISGANVLTF. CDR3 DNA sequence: TGTGCCAGCAGAAGGGACAGGGCCTTCATCTCTGGGGCCAACGTCCTGACTTTC.

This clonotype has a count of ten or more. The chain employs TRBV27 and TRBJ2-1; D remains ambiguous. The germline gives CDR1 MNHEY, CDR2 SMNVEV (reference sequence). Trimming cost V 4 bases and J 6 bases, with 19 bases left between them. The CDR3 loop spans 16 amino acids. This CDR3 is CASSYLRAEGSNEQFF. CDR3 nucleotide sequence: TGTGCCAGCAGTTATTTACGGGCGGAAGGAAGCAATGAGCAGTTCTTC.